A single sample gave rise to the 15 T cell receptor beta chains below, sequenced in a study of cytomegalovirus exposure and HLA in healthy donors. A multiplex PCR was run with 60 Vbeta primers and 13 Jbeta primers. The assay was immunoSEQ multiplex PCR, and TCRdb's table has in-frame clones only and misses some. The profile shows around 190,000 clones, about 81% of them singletons. Sequencing was carried out using PBMCs. Source of these receptors: a man aged 25-45 years in good health and CMV-seropositive.

The chain has TRBV7-2 and TRBJ2-5, with D perhaps TRBD2 (5 bases). V dropped 5 bases and J dropped 1 base, with 8 bases sitting between them. The CDR3 length is 13 residues. Looked up from germline, CDR1 is SGHTA and CDR2 is FQGNSA. The chain's CDR3 is CASSLGVQETQYF. Here the CDR3 DNA reads TGTGCCAGCAGCCTCGGGGTCCAAGAGACCCAGTACTTC.

The rearrangement uses TRBV19 and TRBJ2-7; D is perhaps TRBD1 (5 bases). V was cut by 4 bases and J by 4 bases, with 17 bases left in between. The CDR3 runs to 15 residues. CDR1 and CDR2 (germline): LNHDA, SQIVND (reference sequence). This CDR3 reads CASSKSGRGVYEQYF. CDR3 coding DNA: TGTGCCAGTAGTAAGTCAGGGCGAGGTGTGTACGAGCAGTACTTC.

Only a few counts were recorded for this clone. V and J are TRBV7-9 and TRBJ1-2; 8 nucleotides align to TRBD1. The CDR3 extends over 15 amino acids. Trimming took 1 base from V and 2 from J; bases not matched to a gene: 3. From germline, CDR1 is SEHNR and CDR2 FQNEAQ (reference sequence). The CDR3 region has the DNA TGTGCCAGCAGCTTAGTACAGGGGGGAAACTATGGCTACACCTTC. Translating it yields CASSLVQGGNYGYTF.

The CDR3 region has the DNA TGTGCCAGCAGTAAAGTAGACAGAGACGCTGGAAACACCATATATTTT. It specifies CASSKVDRDAGNTIYF. The rearrangement uses TRBV5-6 and TRBJ1-3; possible D gene TRBD1, 5 bases. The V end lost 5 bases, the J end lost 2 bases, and 17 bases lay between the germline ends. Germline CDR1 is SGHDT and CDR2 is YYEEEE. CDR3 length: 16 residues.

This clone showed up just a few times. V and J are TRBV9 and TRBJ2-5, with 8 bases identical to TRBD1. The germline CDR1 and CDR2 sequences are SGDLS and YYNGEE. The CDR3 is 18 amino acids. With V trimmed by 4 bases and J by 1 base, 15 bases remained unmatched. The CDR3: CASSPRTGNPILQETQYF. The CDR3 bases are TGTGCCAGCAGCCCTCGGACAGGGAACCCTATACTCCAAGAGACCCAGTACTTC. Looking up the rest from reference TRBV9 and TRBJ2-5 gives the full variable domain: DSGVTQTPKHLITATGQRVTLRCSPRSGDLSVYWYQQSLDQGLQFLIQYYNGEERAKGNILERFSAQQFPDLHSELNLSSLELGDSALYFCASSPRTGNPILQETQYFGPGTRLLVL.

This rearrangement joins TRBV7-2 to TRBJ2-7; TRBD2 is a possible D gene (5 bases). Trimming cost V 5 bases and J 9 bases, with 20 bases left between them. CDR1 is SGHTA, CDR2 FQGNSA, per germline. The length of the CDR3 is 14 residues. In nucleotides, the CDR3 is TGTGCCAGCAGCCCCAGCGGTCCTCCCCGAGGGCAGTACTTC. It encodes CASSPSGPPRGQYF.

The chain employs TRBV7-3 and TRBJ2-1; D is ambiguous. Germline CDR1 SGHTA, CDR2 FQGTGA. The CDR3 has 13 amino acids. Trimming stripped 5 bases from V and 9 bases from J, with 14 bases between. The CDR3, as DNA: TGTGCCAGCAGCCTAGGCCCCCTGGGTGAGCAGTTCTTC. Translation gives CASSLGPLGEQFF.

V is TRBV27 and J is TRBJ1-1; D might be TRBD1 (6 bases). The CDR3 spans 14 residues. CDR1 is MNHEY, CDR2 SMNVEV, per germline (reference sequence). The V end lost 3 bases, the J end lost 0 bases, and 8 bases lay between the germline ends. CDR3 amino acids: CASSFQGMNTEAFF. CDR3 nucleotide sequence: TGTGCCAGCAGTTTCCAGGGGATGAACACTGAAGCTTTCTTT.

This chain links TRBV5-4 with TRBJ1-2; 7 positions agree with TRBD1. Trimming took 5 bases from V and 0 from J; bases not matched to a gene: 7. Germline CDR1 is SGHNT and CDR2 is YYREEE (reference sequence). CDR3 size: 15 residues. The CDR3 region is CASSGNRGANYGYTF. In nucleotides, the CDR3 is TGTGCCAGCAGTGGTAACAGGGGAGCTAACTATGGCTACACCTTC.

The gene calls are TRBV12-5 and TRBJ2-2; TRBD1 matches at 7 bases. The CDR3 has 14 amino acids. Germline CDR1 LGHNT, CDR2 FRNRAP. The junction had 0 bases not matched to a gene; V was cut back by 1 base and J by 4 bases. The CDR3 sequence is CASGLGQGTGELFF. For the CDR3, the DNA is TGTGCTAGTGGTTTGGGACAGGGCACCGGGGAGCTGTTTTTT.

CDR3 amino acids: CASSYSGQGQETQYF. Written as DNA, the CDR3 is TGTGCCAGCAGTTACTCCGGACAAGGACAAGAGACCCAGTACTTC. J is TRBJ2-5 and V is TRBV6-6; D might be TRBD1 (5 bases). Per germline, CDR1 MNHNY and CDR2 SVGAGI (reference sequence). Trimming took off 0 bases at V and 2 bases at J, with 10 bases between the two ends. The CDR3 has 15 amino acids.

The chain uses TRBV20-1 and TRBJ2-1, with no clear D. Trimming took 1 base from V and 7 from J, leaving 5 bases between them. The V gene's germline CDR1 is DFQATT and CDR2 SNEGSKA (reference sequence). The CDR3 extends over 11 amino acids. This CDR3 is CSARALNEQFF. The CDR3 DNA is TGCAGTGCTAGAGCGTTAAATGAGCAGTTCTTC.

The chain couples TRBV7-2 to TRBJ2-1, with TRBD1 identical over 7 bases. The V gene's germline CDR1 is SGHTA and CDR2 FQGNSA. The V gene end was trimmed by 5 bases and the J gene end by 6 bases; junction bases not matched to a gene: 10. The CDR3 covers 15 residues. The CDR3: CASSQGVGFGNEQFF. The CDR3 DNA is TGTGCCAGCAGCCAGGGGGTGGGGTTCGGCAATGAGCAGTTCTTC.

The chain has TRBV7-3 and TRBJ2-6; D ambiguous. Germline CDR1 is SGHTA and CDR2 is FQGTGA. V was clipped by 5 bases and J by 2 bases, with 13 bases between them. The CDR3 is 16 residues long. The CDR3: CASSHDTYAGANVLTF. DNA of the CDR3: TGTGCCAGCAGCCATGACACCTACGCTGGGGCCAACGTCCTGACTTTC.

The chain recombines TRBV4-3 with TRBJ2-7, with 8 bases identical to TRBD1. The CDR3 covers 15 residues. V gave up 0 bases and J gave up 5 bases; unmatched junction bases: 6. Germline V gene lookup returns CDR1 LGHNA and CDR2 YSLEER. The CDR3 DNA sequence: TGCGCCAGCAGCCAAGATTGGACAGGGACGCACGAGCAGTACTTC. It is translated as CASSQDWTGTHEQYF.